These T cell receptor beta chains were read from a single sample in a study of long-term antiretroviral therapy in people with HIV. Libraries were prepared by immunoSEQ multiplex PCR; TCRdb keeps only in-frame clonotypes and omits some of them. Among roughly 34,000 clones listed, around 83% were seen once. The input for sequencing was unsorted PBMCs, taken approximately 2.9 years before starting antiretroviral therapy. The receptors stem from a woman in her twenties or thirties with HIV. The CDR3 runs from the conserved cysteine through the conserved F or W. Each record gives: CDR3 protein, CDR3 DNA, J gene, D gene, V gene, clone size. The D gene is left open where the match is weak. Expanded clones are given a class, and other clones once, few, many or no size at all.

CDR3aa: CASSSGVLVNTDTQYF
CDR3nt: TGTGCCAGCAGCTCGGGGGTTCTGGTAAACACAGATACGCAGTATTTT
j_gene: TRBJ2-3
d_gene: -
v_gene: TRBV5-8
abundance: -

CDR3aa: CAWTGVGETQYF
CDR3nt: TGTGCCTGGACAGGGGTAGGAGAGACCCAGTACTTC
j_gene: TRBJ2-5
d_gene: -
v_gene: TRBV30
abundance: once

CDR3aa: CASSPPPGVYTEAFF
CDR3nt: TGTGCCAGCAGCCCACCACCCGGGGTGTACACTGAAGCTTTCTTT
j_gene: TRBJ1-1
d_gene: -
v_gene: TRBV5-6
abundance: once

CDR3aa: CATYRLNYGYTF
CDR3nt: TGTGCCACTTACAGGCTTAACTATGGCTACACCTTC
j_gene: TRBJ1-2
d_gene: -
v_gene: TRBV2
abundance: few

CDR3aa: CSVEEKDKETDPAFF
CDR3nt: TGCAGCGTTGAAGAGAAGGACAAGGAAACAGACCCAGCTTTCTTT
j_gene: TRBJ1-1
d_gene: -
v_gene: TRBV29-1
abundance: -

CDR3aa: CASSLRGTIYNEQFF
CDR3nt: TGTGCCAGCAGTTTACGGGGGACGATCTACAATGAGCAGTTCTTC
j_gene: TRBJ2-1
d_gene: -
v_gene: TRBV27
abundance: -

CDR3aa: CASSPNRGGNNEQFF
CDR3nt: TGTGCCAGCAGCCCCAACCGCGGGGGGAACAATGAGCAGTTCTTC
j_gene: TRBJ2-1
d_gene: TRBD2
v_gene: TRBV7-3
abundance: -

CDR3aa: CAISGPADTQYF
CDR3nt: TGTGCCATCAGTGGACCAGCAGATACGCAGTATTTT
j_gene: TRBJ2-3
d_gene: -
v_gene: TRBV10-3
abundance: -

CDR3aa: CASSRSGLQSSYNEQFF
CDR3nt: TGTGCCAGTAGTAGATCGGGACTCCAGAGCTCCTACAATGAGCAGTTCTTC
j_gene: TRBJ2-1
d_gene: -
v_gene: TRBV19
abundance: -

CDR3aa: CASSGLTSSQWTNTEAFF
CDR3nt: TGTGCCAGCAGTGGACTTACATCCTCCCAATGGACGAACACTGAAGCTTTCTTT
j_gene: TRBJ1-1
d_gene: -
v_gene: TRBV2
abundance: -

CDR3aa: CASSLGGQISNQPQHF
CDR3nt: TGTGCCAGCAGCTTAGGGGGACAGATTAGCAATCAGCCCCAGCATTTT
j_gene: TRBJ1-5
d_gene: TRBD1
v_gene: TRBV7-6
abundance: once

CDR3aa: CASSEAGYEQYF
CDR3nt: TGTGCCAGCAGTGAAGCAGGATACGAGCAGTACTTC
j_gene: TRBJ2-7
d_gene: -
v_gene: TRBV2
abundance: few

CDR3aa: CASSLVTGVTEAFF
CDR3nt: TGTGCCAGCAGCTTAGTGACGGGAGTCACTGAAGCTTTCTTT
j_gene: TRBJ1-1
d_gene: -
v_gene: TRBV11-2
abundance: -

CDR3aa: CASSSAGTELNGYTF
CDR3nt: TGTGCCAGCAGCTCCGCCGGGACAGAGCTTAATGGCTACACCTTC
j_gene: TRBJ1-2
d_gene: TRBD1
v_gene: TRBV7-9
abundance: -

CDR3aa: CASSTNYEQYF
CDR3nt: TGCGCCAGCAGCACCAACTACGAGCAGTACTTC
j_gene: TRBJ2-7
d_gene: -
v_gene: TRBV5-1
abundance: -

CDR3aa: CASRNLAGGNTGELFF
CDR3nt: TGCGCCAGCAGAAATCTAGCGGGGGGGAACACCGGGGAGCTGTTTTTT
j_gene: TRBJ2-2
d_gene: TRBD2
v_gene: TRBV4-1
abundance: -

CDR3aa: CASSLESTVNTEAFF
CDR3nt: TGCGCCAGCAGCCTGGAATCGACGGTCAACACTGAAGCTTTCTTT
j_gene: TRBJ1-1
d_gene: -
v_gene: TRBV5-1
abundance: -

CDR3aa: CASGTGVGDGYTF
CDR3nt: TGCGCCAGCGGGACGGGGGTCGGGGATGGCTACACCTTC
j_gene: TRBJ1-2
d_gene: -
v_gene: TRBV5-1
abundance: -

CDR3aa: CASSLNTGEGEKLFF
CDR3nt: TGTGCCAGCAGCTTAAATACAGGGGAAGGTGAAAAACTGTTTTTT
j_gene: TRBJ1-4
d_gene: TRBD1
v_gene: TRBV11-2
abundance: -

CDR3aa: CASSLIATNYGYTF
CDR3nt: TGTGCCAGCAGTTTGATTGCAACTAACTATGGCTACACCTTC
j_gene: TRBJ1-2
d_gene: -
v_gene: TRBV6-6
abundance: -

CDR3aa: CASSLAGRVSYEQYF
CDR3nt: TGTGCCAGCAGCTTGGCCGGCAGGGTCTCCTACGAGCAGTACTTC
j_gene: TRBJ2-7
d_gene: -
v_gene: TRBV5-4
abundance: -

CDR3aa: CASSEALHTQYF
CDR3nt: TGTGCCAGCAGTGAAGCGCTCCATACGCAGTATTTT
j_gene: TRBJ2-3
d_gene: -
v_gene: TRBV6-1
abundance: -

CDR3aa: CTSSLDSFNSPLHF
CDR3nt: TGCACCAGCAGCTTGGACAGCTTTAATTCACCCCTCCACTTT
j_gene: TRBJ1-6
d_gene: -
v_gene: TRBV5-1
abundance: -

CDR3aa: CASSLPTPGGHEQFF
CDR3nt: TGTGCCAGCAGCTTACCTACTCCGGGAGGGCATGAGCAGTTCTTC
j_gene: TRBJ2-1
d_gene: TRBD2
v_gene: TRBV11-3
abundance: -

CDR3aa: CASSPGIFNEQFF
CDR3nt: TGTGCCAGCAGCCCAGGGATCTTCAATGAGCAGTTCTTC
j_gene: TRBJ2-1
d_gene: -
v_gene: TRBV7-2
abundance: once

CDR3aa: CASSQGEGQPQHF
CDR3nt: TGTGCCAGCAGTCAGGGGGAAGGTCAGCCCCAGCATTTT
j_gene: TRBJ1-5
d_gene: TRBD1
v_gene: TRBV2
abundance: -

CDR3aa: CASSLADSAYEQYF
CDR3nt: TGTGCCAGCAGTTTAGCAGACTCAGCCTACGAGCAGTACTTC
j_gene: TRBJ2-7
d_gene: -
v_gene: TRBV6-5
abundance: -

CDR3aa: CASSVSTSGGNNEQFF
CDR3nt: TGTGCCAGCAGCGTATCGACTAGCGGGGGGAACAATGAGCAGTTCTTC
j_gene: TRBJ2-1
d_gene: TRBD2
v_gene: TRBV9
abundance: -

CDR3aa: CAWSPGTGGRTDTQYF
CDR3nt: TGTGCCTGGAGTCCCGGGACAGGGGGTAGGACAGATACGCAGTATTTT
j_gene: TRBJ2-3
d_gene: TRBD1
v_gene: TRBV30
abundance: -

CDR3aa: CASTTRWAEEKLFF
CDR3nt: TGTGCCAGCACCACTCGGTGGGCAGAAGAAAAACTGTTTTTT
j_gene: TRBJ1-4
d_gene: -
v_gene: TRBV6-1
abundance: -

CDR3aa: CASSHGAGFSHQETQYF
CDR3nt: TGTGCCAGTAGTCATGGGGCTGGATTCTCTCACCAAGAGACCCAGTACTTC
j_gene: TRBJ2-5
d_gene: -
v_gene: TRBV19
abundance: -

CDR3aa: CASSSGSTYEQYF
CDR3nt: TGTGCCAGCAGCTCAGGGAGCACTTACGAGCAGTACTTC
j_gene: TRBJ2-7
d_gene: -
v_gene: TRBV27
abundance: -

CDR3aa: CASSFSGQFEAFF
CDR3nt: TGTGCCAGCAGCTTCTCAGGACAGTTTGAAGCTTTCTTT
j_gene: TRBJ1-1
d_gene: -
v_gene: TRBV7-8
abundance: -

CDR3aa: CASSTLGGGYTF
CDR3nt: TGTGCCAGCAGTACCCTAGGGGGTGGCTACACCTTC
j_gene: TRBJ1-2
d_gene: -
v_gene: TRBV27
abundance: -

CDR3aa: CASSLIQGGGTDTQYF
CDR3nt: TGTGCCAGTAGCCTAATACAGGGAGGCGGCACAGATACGCAGTATTTT
j_gene: TRBJ2-3
d_gene: -
v_gene: TRBV19
abundance: -

CDR3aa: CASSWGTFGNTIYF
CDR3nt: TGTGCCAGCAGTTGGGGGACCTTCGGAAACACCATATATTTT
j_gene: TRBJ1-3
d_gene: -
v_gene: TRBV2
abundance: -

CDR3aa: CASSGGDLTDTQYF
CDR3nt: TGCGCCAGCAGCGGGGGAGATCTCACAGATACGCAGTATTTT
j_gene: TRBJ2-3
d_gene: -
v_gene: TRBV5-1
abundance: -

CDR3aa: CAISEEGLGSGELFF
CDR3nt: TGTGCCATCAGTGAGGAGGGGTTAGGCTCCGGGGAGCTGTTTTTT
j_gene: TRBJ2-2
d_gene: -
v_gene: TRBV10-3
abundance: few

CDR3aa: CASSLIRQVGELFF
CDR3nt: TGTGCCAGCAGCCTAATCAGACAGGTCGGGGAGCTGTTTTTT
j_gene: TRBJ2-2
d_gene: -
v_gene: TRBV13
abundance: once

CDR3aa: CASSPASLTDSYGYTF
CDR3nt: TGTGCCAGCAGCCCCGCAAGTCTCACTGACAGTTATGGCTACACCTTC
j_gene: TRBJ1-2
d_gene: -
v_gene: TRBV7-9
abundance: -

CDR3aa: CASSEGVLRTEAFF
CDR3nt: TGTGCCAGCAGTGAAGGGGTCCTGCGGACTGAAGCTTTCTTT
j_gene: TRBJ1-1
d_gene: -
v_gene: TRBV6-1
abundance: -

CDR3aa: CATLLHRDENEKLFF
CDR3nt: TGTGCCACCTTACTTCACAGGGATGAAAATGAAAAACTGTTTTTT
j_gene: TRBJ1-4
d_gene: -
v_gene: TRBV15
abundance: once

CDR3aa: CASSLARGEGEAFF
CDR3nt: TGTGCCAGCAGCTTAGCCCGGGGCGAGGGTGAAGCTTTCTTT
j_gene: TRBJ1-1
d_gene: -
v_gene: TRBV7-9
abundance: -